One and the same sample provided the 30 T cell receptor beta chains below, sequenced in a study of OX40 agonist ivuxolimab in advanced cancers. Sequenced by immunoSEQ multiplex PCR; TCRdb stores in-frame clones only, minus some. The table shows roughly 48,000 clones, with 75% to 90% occurring only once. Here the sequenced sample was CD4+ or CD8+ T cells sorted from blood, taken in a trial of the OX40 agonist ivuxolimab. These receptor sequences come from an adult with an advanced solid tumor such as melanoma, head and neck, liver or kidney cancer.

This clone was seen only once. J is TRBJ1-2 and V is TRBV13; 7 bases are shared with TRBD1. The CDR3 runs to 14 residues. Germline values: CDR1 PRHDT, CDR2 FYEKMQ (reference sequence). Trimming removed 4 bases from V and 2 bases from J; junction bases left unmatched: 4. As DNA, the CDR3 is TGTGCCAGCAGCTCCCGGGACAGCAACTATGGCTACACCTTC. The encoded protein is CASSSRDSNYGYTF.

CDR3 sequence: CASSLSAGRSYNEQFF. DNA for the CDR3: TGTGCCAGCAGTCTTTCAGCGGGTCGCTCCTACAATGAGCAGTTCTTC. The V and J genes are TRBV27 and TRBJ2-1, with D maybe TRBD2 (6 bases). V was trimmed by 5 bases and J by 0 bases, leaving 14 bases between them. The CDR3 is 16 residues long. Germline values: CDR1 MNHEY, CDR2 SMNVEV (reference sequence).

The chain uses TRBV19 and TRBJ2-2; 9 bases match TRBD2. In germline, CDR1 is LNHDA, CDR2 SQIVND (reference sequence). The trim removed 3 bases at V and 4 bases at J, leaving 9 bases unmatched. There are 17 residues in the CDR3. The CDR3 protein is CASSMGAGGLTTGELFF. The CDR3, as DNA: TGTGCCAGTAGTATGGGCGCGGGAGGGTTGACCACCGGGGAGCTGTTTTTT.

This clone was seen only once. V is TRBV7-2 and J is TRBJ1-2, with 9 bases lining up with TRBD1. After removal of 3 bases from V and 6 bases from J, the junction contained 11 bases not matched to a gene. Germline V gene lookup returns CDR1 SGHTA and CDR2 FQGNSA. This CDR3 is 16 amino acids long. This CDR3 reads CASSLFGLGTGNGYTF. The CDR3 coding sequence is TGTGCCAGCAGCTTGTTCGGCCTCGGGACAGGGAATGGCTACACCTTC. The entire variable domain, with the rest obtained from reference TRBV7-2 and TRBJ1-2, is as follows: GAGVSQSPSNKVTEKGKDVELRCDPISGHTALYWYRQSLGQGLEFLIYFQGNSAPDKSGLPSDRFSAERTGGSVSTLTIQRTQQEDSAVYLCASSLFGLGTGNGYTFGSGTRLTVV.

The J gene is TRBJ2-5, the V gene TRBV27; the D gene could be TRBD1 or TRBD2 (6 bases each). The J call may be incorrect, as the DNA end agrees better with TRBJ2-7. The CDR3 length is 14 residues. Germline CDR1 and CDR2: MNHEY and SMNVEV (reference sequence). CDR3 DNA sequence: TGTGCCAGCGGGCTGGGGGCGGGAAACTACGAGCAGTACTTC. It is translated as CASGLGAGNYEQYF.

A word on this clone: Other DNA sequences in the same sample also yield this CDR3. The chain has TRBV27 and TRBJ2-7; 10 bases are a match to TRBD2. Unmatched junction bases numbered 3, after V lost 6 bases and J lost 4 bases. Germline CDR1 reads MNHEY; CDR2 reads SMNVEV (reference sequence). This CDR3 has 13 amino acids. CDR3 nucleotide sequence: TGTGCCAGCAGCCCGGGACTAGCGTACGAGCAGTACTTC. Its protein is CASSPGLAYEQYF.

This clone was found once. The V and J genes are TRBV7-9 and TRBJ2-1; 7 nucleotides align to TRBD1. V shed 1 base, J shed 8 bases, and the junction held 2 bases outside the gene matches. The germline CDR1 and CDR2 sequences are SEHNR and FQNEAQ (reference sequence). This CDR3 region has 13 residues. The CDR3: CASSLGGTDEQFF. CDR3 coding DNA: TGTGCCAGCAGCTTAGGAGGGACAGATGAGCAGTTCTTC.

The chain combines TRBV4-1 with TRBJ1-5; tentative D call: TRBD1 (5 bases). V dropped 3 bases and J dropped 0 bases, with 9 bases sitting between them. The CDR3 length is 15 residues. The germline V gene encodes CDR1 MGHRA and CDR2 YSYEKL. The CDR3 loop reads CASSQTVHSNQPQHF. The CDR3 region has the DNA TGCGCCAGCAGCCAGACAGTTCATAGCAATCAGCCCCAGCATTTT.

The sample holds a few counts of this clone. J is TRBJ2-1 and V is TRBV28, with TRBD2 matching over 8 bases. CDR1 is MDHEN, CDR2 SYDVKM, per germline. V dropped 3 bases and J dropped 1; count of bases not matched to a gene: 8. The CDR3 has 17 amino acids. CDR3: CASSFYVGRASYNEQFF. The DNA of the CDR3 is TGTGCCAGCAGTTTCTATGTCGGGAGGGCATCCTACAATGAGCAGTTCTTC.

The V and J genes are TRBV5-1 and TRBJ1-2; D is unresolved. Germline CDR1 is SGHRS and CDR2 is YFSETQ. Between the trimmed V and J ends, which lost 4 bases and 1 base, there was a span of 8 bases. This CDR3 is built from 13 residues. CDR3 amino acids: CASSPPDNYGYTF. The CDR3 nucleotides are TGCGCCAGCAGCCCTCCGGATAACTATGGCTACACCTTC.

The chain uses TRBV27 and TRBJ2-7, with a weak D call TRBD1 (6 bases). Germline V gene lookup returns CDR1 MNHEY and CDR2 SMNVEV (reference sequence). This CDR3 comprises 15 residues. V was clipped by 5 bases and J by 5 bases, with 19 bases between them. This chain's CDR3 is CASSPPGEIPHEQYF. In nucleotides, the CDR3 is TGTGCCAGCAGTCCCCCAGGGGAGATCCCCCACGAGCAGTACTTC.

This chain links TRBV11-3 with TRBJ2-2; 8 bases map to TRBD1. Losses at the gene ends were 9 bases for V and 3 bases for J; bases not matched to a gene: 12. The CDR3 covers 16 residues. Germline-derived CDR1 and CDR2 are SGHNT and YENEEA. The CDR3 DNA follows: TGTGCCAGTTTTTGTCGGAGGGACAGGTACACCGGGGAGCTGTTTTTT. Its protein product is CASFCRRDRYTGELFF. Using reference TRBV11-3 and TRBJ2-2 for the parts outside the CDR3, the full variable domain is EAGVVQSPRYKIIEKKQPVAFWCNPISGHNTLYWYLQNLGQGPELLIRYENEEAVDDSQLPKDRFSAERLKGVDSTLKIQPAELGDSAVYLCASFCRRDRYTGELFFGEGSRLTVL.

CDR3 coding DNA: TGTGCCAGTAGTATTTACGGGGCGGGAGGATACGAGCAGTACTTC. Amino acid sequence: CASSIYGAGGYEQYF. This chain links TRBV19 with TRBJ2-7; 8 nucleotides agree with TRBD2. V lost 3 bases and J lost 4; bases outside the gene matches: 8. In germline, CDR1 is LNHDA, CDR2 SQIVND (reference sequence). The CDR3 consists of 15 residues. The full variable domain, completed using reference TRBV19 and TRBJ2-7, is DGGITQSPKYLFRKEGQNVTLSCEQNLNHDAMYWYRQDPGQGLRLIYYSQIVNDFQKGDIAEGYSVSREKKESFPLTVTSAQKNPTAFYLCASSIYGAGGYEQYFGPGTRLTVT.

V gene TRBV27 combines with J gene TRBJ2-3; TRBD2 aligns across 7 bases. This CDR3 region has 16 residues. The J segment lost 1 base and the V segment lost 1 base, leaving 5 bases of the junction unmatched. CDR1 and CDR2 (germline): MNHEY, SMNVEV (reference sequence). CDR3 protein: CASSLLGLAGTDTQYF. For the CDR3, the DNA is TGTGCCAGCAGTTTATTAGGGCTAGCGGGCACAGATACGCAGTATTTT.

Written as DNA, the CDR3 is TGTGCCACCACGAGGGGGGCCAGGTCGGTATACAATGAGCAGTTCTTC. This sequence encodes CATTRGARSVYNEQFF. This chain uses TRBV19 with TRBJ2-1; D may be TRBD1 or TRBD2 (6 bases each). Trimming left V 10 bases short and J 4 bases short, with 23 bases between. The CDR3 is 16 residues long. Germline V lookup: CDR1 LNHDA, CDR2 SQIVND (reference sequence).

V gene TRBV28 combines with J gene TRBJ2-3; 11 bases align to TRBD2. With 4 bases clipped from V and 3 bases from J, the junction kept 18 bases outside the gene matches. Germline loops: CDR1 MDHEN, CDR2 SYDVKM. The CDR3 loop spans 20 amino acids. CDR3 region: CASSSQKPTSGSPLTDTQYF. In DNA form, the CDR3 reads TGTGCCAGCAGTTCACAAAAACCCACTAGCGGGAGTCCCCTAACAGATACGCAGTATTTT.

The chain is built from TRBV29-1 and TRBJ2-7, with 12 positions matching TRBD1. With 6 bases clipped from V and 4 bases from J, the junction kept 7 bases outside the gene matches. Per the germline V gene, CDR1 is SQVTM and CDR2 is ANQGSEA. This CDR3 region has 14 residues. The CDR3, as DNA: TGCAGCGTGCAGGGACAGGGGGCTGCTTACGAGCAGTACTTC. Translation: CSVQGQGAAYEQYF.

This chain joins TRBV7-9 and TRBJ1-2; the D is unclear. V lost 0 bases to trimming and J lost 6 bases, with 17 bases between them. There are 16 residues in the CDR3. From germline, CDR1 is SEHNR and CDR2 FQNEAQ (reference sequence). CDR3 nucleotide sequence: TGTGCCAGCAGCTTAGCGAGAAGGGATAGGGAGGATGGCTACACCTTC. Translated: CASSLARRDREDGYTF.

The rearrangement links TRBV29-1 to TRBJ2-1; D is possibly TRBD1 (7 bases). This CDR3 is 17 amino acids long. Deletions cut 6 bases from V and 0 bases from J, with 21 bases between. CDR1 and CDR2 (germline): SQVTM, ANQGSEA. The CDR3 DNA is TGCAGCGTCCACGGACAGGTCGGCGGGGCCTCCTACAATGAGCAGTTCTTC. Protein product: CSVHGQVGGASYNEQFF.

The gene calls are TRBV19 and TRBJ1-5; D not resolved. Trimming cost V 3 bases and J 0 bases, with 12 bases left between them. The CDR3 loop spans 16 amino acids. Germline V gives CDR1 LNHDA, CDR2 SQIVND (reference sequence). The CDR3 sequence: CASSIPQIYSNQPQHF. CDR3 coding DNA: TGTGCCAGTAGTATCCCCCAGATCTATAGCAATCAGCCCCAGCATTTT.

The gene calls are TRBV2 and TRBJ2-4, with unresolved D. Per the germline V gene, CDR1 is SNHLY and CDR2 is FYNNEI. The CDR3 loop spans 15 amino acids. V was clipped by 0 bases and J by 8 bases, with 14 bases between them. CDR3 nucleotides: TGTGCCAGCAGTGAAGCGCTCACCGGGTGGGACATTCAGTACTTC. The encoded protein is CASSEALTGWDIQYF.

The chain couples TRBV6-5 to TRBJ2-7, with 12 bases matching TRBD2. V dropped 6 bases and J dropped 5; count of bases not matched to a gene: 5. The CDR3 has 14 amino acids. Germline lookup yields CDR1 MNHEY and CDR2 SVGAGI. This CDR3 is CASSPLAGGNEQYF. CDR3 bases: TGTGCCAGCAGCCCACTAGCGGGAGGTAACGAGCAGTACTTC.

This chain links TRBV15 with TRBJ2-5; 11 bases match TRBD1. V trimming: 2 bases; J trimming: 5 bases; junction bases outside the gene matches: 4. Germline V gene sequence: CDR1 LNHNV, CDR2 YYDKDF (reference sequence). The CDR3 length is 15 residues. CDR3 nucleotide sequence: TGTGCCACCAGCAGAAGGACAGGGGGCGTGGAGACCCAGTACTTC. It yields the protein CATSRRTGGVETQYF.

This clone was seen only once. The rearrangement uses TRBV29-1 and TRBJ1-1; a possible D gene is TRBD1 (6 bases). The CDR3 runs to 13 residues. Trimming left V 4 bases short and J 3 bases short, with 12 bases between. Looked up from germline, CDR1 is SQVTM and CDR2 is ANQGSEA. In DNA, the CDR3 is TGCAGCGTTGGTGGGGGGCTTTACACTGAAGCTTTCTTT. It encodes CSVGGGLYTEAFF.

This clone was seen only a few times. This chain uses TRBV28 with TRBJ1-5; possible D gene TRBD1, 6 bases. The CDR3 is made up of 15 amino acids. The germline gives CDR1 MDHEN, CDR2 SYDVKM. Trimming pared 5 bases from V and 1 base from J, leaving 12 bases between. Written as DNA, the CDR3 is TGTGCCAGCAGTCCAGGGGTGGCGAGCAATCAGCCCCAGCATTTT. Its translation is CASSPGVASNQPQHF.

The chain is built from TRBV2 and TRBJ1-1; D not resolved. Germline values: CDR1 SNHLY, CDR2 FYNNEI. V was pared by 8 bases and J by 1 base, with 20 bases between. The CDR3 runs 16 residues. As DNA, the CDR3 is TGTGCCAGCCTATTCGATAGTGGCAGACAGAACACTGAAGCTTTCTTT. This sequence encodes CASLFDSGRQNTEAFF.

CDR3 DNA sequence: TGTGCCAGCAGCTCTGGACAGGGCTTGGAGCCCCAGCATTTT. Encoded protein: CASSSGQGLEPQHF. The genes are TRBV6-5 and TRBJ1-5; 8 bases are shared with TRBD1. CDR3 size: 14 residues. From germline, CDR1 is MNHEY and CDR2 SVGAGI. The V gene end was trimmed by 6 bases and the J gene end by 8 bases; junction bases not matched to a gene: 9.

The chain has TRBV5-5 and TRBJ2-7; TRBD1 matches 8 bases. Germline V gene data show CDR1 as SGHKS and CDR2 as YYEKEE (reference sequence). The CDR3 is 17 amino acids. V was clipped by 0 bases and J by 0 bases; unmatched bases: 8. CDR3 amino acids: CASSLAGGQGLSYEQYF. For the CDR3, the DNA is TGTGCCAGCAGCTTGGCGGGTGGACAGGGCCTCTCCTACGAGCAGTACTTC.

The chain employs TRBV6-5 and TRBJ1-3; D remains unclear. CDR3 length: 13 amino acids. Germline-derived CDR1 and CDR2 are MNHEY and SVGAGI. Deletions cut 2 bases from V and 7 bases from J, with 9 bases between. The CDR3: CASSYGGTNTIYF. CDR3 in DNA: TGTGCCAGCAGTTACGGAGGAACCAACACCATATATTTT.

CDR3 bases: TGTGCCAGCCAGGCGATCACCTACGAGCAGTACTTC. Protein sequence: CASQAITYEQYF. The rearrangement links TRBV7-9 to TRBJ2-7, with no clear D. Germline V gene data show CDR1 as SEHNR and CDR2 as FQNEAQ (reference sequence). The CDR3 length is 12 residues. The ends were cut back, 8 bases at V and 2 bases at J, with 10 bases in the middle.